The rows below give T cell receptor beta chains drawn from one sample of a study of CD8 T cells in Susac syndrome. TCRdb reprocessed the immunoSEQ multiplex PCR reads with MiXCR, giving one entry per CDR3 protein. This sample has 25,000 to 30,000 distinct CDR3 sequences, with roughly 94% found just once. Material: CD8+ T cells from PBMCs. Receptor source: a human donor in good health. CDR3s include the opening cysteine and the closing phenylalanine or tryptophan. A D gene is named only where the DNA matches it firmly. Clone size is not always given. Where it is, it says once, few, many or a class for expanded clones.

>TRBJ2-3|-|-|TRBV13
TGTGCCAGCAGCTCGGTTCCCACCACAGATACGCAGTATTTT
CASSSVPTTDTQYF
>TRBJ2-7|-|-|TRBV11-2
TGTGCCAGCAGCCCCCGCCTCCTTTACGAGCAGTACTTC
CASSPRLLYEQYF
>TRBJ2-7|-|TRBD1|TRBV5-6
TGTGCCAGCAGCTCCGGACAGGGGGCTGGTTACGAGCAGTACTTC
CASSSGQGAGYEQYF
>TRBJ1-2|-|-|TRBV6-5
TGTGCCAGCAGCCGAGGGATTACCTATGGCTACACCTTC
CASSRGITYGYTF
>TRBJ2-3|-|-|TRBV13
TGTGCCAGCAGCGCCGGGCTGGGGAACACAGATACGCAGTATTTT
CASSAGLGNTDTQYF
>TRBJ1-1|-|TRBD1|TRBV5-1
TGCGCCAGCAGCTTGGGACAGGGGGCAGGCACTGAAGCTTTCTTT
CASSLGQGAGTEAFF
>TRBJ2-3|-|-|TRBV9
TGTGCCAGCAGTCCCAACAGTAGATCAGATACGCAGTATTTT
CASSPNSRSDTQYF
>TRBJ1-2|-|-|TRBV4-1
TGCGCCAGCAGCCAAGACCGAGGGACCTGGGGCTACACCTTC
CASSQDRGTWGYTF
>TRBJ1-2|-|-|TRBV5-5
TGTGCCAGCAGCTTGAGAACAGTTGATGGCTACACCTTC
CASSLRTVDGYTF
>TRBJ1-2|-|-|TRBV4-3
TGCGCCAGCAGCCAAGAGGGAAGCCACCGGGCCGCCTATGGCTACACCTTC
CASSQEGSHRAAYGYTF
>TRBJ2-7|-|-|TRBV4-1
TGCGCCAGCAGCGGGCTCGGAGGGGACAGAATATACGAGCAGTACTTC
CASSGLGGDRIYEQYF
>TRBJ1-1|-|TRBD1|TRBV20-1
TGCAGTGGGGACAGGGGTACGACTGAAGCTTTCTTT
CSGDRGTTEAFF
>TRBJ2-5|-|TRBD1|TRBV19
TGTGCCAGTAGTCCCCGTCCGGGACAGCAAGAGACCCAGTACTTC
CASSPRPGQQETQYF
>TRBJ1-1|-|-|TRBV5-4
TGTGCCAGCAGCTTGGCCGGGACGGCAGGGGCGGCTTTCTTT
CASSLAGTAGAAFF
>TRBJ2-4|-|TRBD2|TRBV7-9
TGTGCCAGCAGCTTAGAAAAATCTTGGGGAGGGGCACAAAACATTCAGTACTTC
CASSLEKSWGGAQNIQYF
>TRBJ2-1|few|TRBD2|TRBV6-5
TGTGCCAGCAGTCTCGGGGGGGCCTACAATGAGCAGTTCTTC
CASSLGGAYNEQFF
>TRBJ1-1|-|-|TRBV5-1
TGCGCCAGCAGCCACCTTGAAAGGGACACTGAAGCTTTCTTT
CASSHLERDTEAFF
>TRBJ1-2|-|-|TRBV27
TGTGCCAGCACTAAGCTCGGGGGGAGCTATGGCTACACCTTC
CASTKLGGSYGYTF
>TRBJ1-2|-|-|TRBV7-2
TGTGCCAGCGGCCTCGCGGAAGGCTACACCTTC
CASGLAEGYTF
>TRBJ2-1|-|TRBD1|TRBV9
TGTGCCAGCAGCCCGCGTGAAGGGGGCCGAACTTTATACAATGAGCAGTTCTTC
CASSPREGGRTLYNEQFF
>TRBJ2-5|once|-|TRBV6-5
TGTGCCAGCACCCAGGGTCTTCAAGAGACCCAGTACTTC
CASTQGLQETQYF
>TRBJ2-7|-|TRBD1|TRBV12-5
TGTGCTAGTGGTCCCGGGACAGGTCCTCTCTACGAGCAGTACTTC
CASGPGTGPLYEQYF
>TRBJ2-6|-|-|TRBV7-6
TGTGCCAGCAGCTTCGGTTCAGTCTCTGGGGCCAACGTCCTGACTTTC
CASSFGSVSGANVLTF
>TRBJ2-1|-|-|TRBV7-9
TGTGCCAGCAGCTTATTATCCTCAGGCAATGAGCAGTTCTTC
CASSLLSSGNEQFF
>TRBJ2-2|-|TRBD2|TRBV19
TGTGCCAGTACCCCCCCGGTAGGGACTAGCGGGGGCCACGACCTAAACACCGGGGAGCTGTTTTTT
CASTPPVGTSGGHDLNTGELFF
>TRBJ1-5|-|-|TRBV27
TGTGCCAGCAGTTTTGGGGGGCGCAATCAGCCCCAGCATTTT
CASSFGGRNQPQHF
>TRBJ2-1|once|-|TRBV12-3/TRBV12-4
TGTGCCAGCAGTTTATTAGCGGTTGTTTACAATGAGCAGTTCTTC
CASSLLAVVYNEQFF
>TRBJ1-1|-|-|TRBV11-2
TGTGCCAGCAAGAAAACGCCGTGGGACATGGTATTTTTCTTT
CASKKTPWDMVFFF
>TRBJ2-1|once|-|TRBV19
TGTGCCAGTAGTACCGAGGGGGGCTCCTACAATGAGCAGTTCTTC
CASSTEGGSYNEQFF
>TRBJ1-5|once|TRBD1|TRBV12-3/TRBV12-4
TGTGCCAGCAGTCCCGGGACAGGAGCTAATCAGCCCCAGCATTTT
CASSPGTGANQPQHF
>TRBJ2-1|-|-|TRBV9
TGTGCCAGCAGCGTAGGAGGGATGGGGATCTATGAGCAGTTCTTC
CASSVGGMGIYEQFF
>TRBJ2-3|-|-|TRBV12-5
TGTGCTAGTGGTCGCCGAGGGGGGCCGGTAGATACGCAGTATTTT
CASGRRGGPVDTQYF
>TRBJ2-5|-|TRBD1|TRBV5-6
TGTGCCAGCAGCTTGTGGAGACAGGGGATTTCCGGTGAGACCCAGTACTTC
CASSLWRQGISGETQYF
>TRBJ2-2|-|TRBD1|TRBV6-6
TGTGCCAGCAGGATCACAGGGGGATTCACCGGGGAGCTGTTTTTT
CASRITGGFTGELFF
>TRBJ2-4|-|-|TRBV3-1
TGTGCCAGCAGCCAAGCAGCCGCAAACATTCAGTACTTC
CASSQAAANIQYF
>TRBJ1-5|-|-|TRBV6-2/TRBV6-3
TGTGCCAGCAGTTACGGGGGTCAGCCCCAGCATTTT
CASSYGGQPQHF
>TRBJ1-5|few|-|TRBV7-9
TGTGCCAGCAGCTCAGAGGGGCATCGGAGCAATCAGCCCCAGCATTTT
CASSSEGHRSNQPQHF
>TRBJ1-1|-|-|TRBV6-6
TGTGCCAGCATCCTACACTCGAACACTGAAGCTTTCTTT
CASILHSNTEAFF
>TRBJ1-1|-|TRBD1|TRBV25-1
TGTGCCAGCAGGAGGACAGGGGGCGCGGGGACTGAAGCTTTCTTT
CASRRTGGAGTEAFF
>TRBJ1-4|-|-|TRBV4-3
TGCGCCAGCAGCCAAACAGCAGGGAACGGAGCAACTAATGAAAAACTGTTTTTT
CASSQTAGNGATNEKLFF
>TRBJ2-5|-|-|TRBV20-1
TGCAGTGCTAGCCCCGCAGAGAGAGGCGAGACCCAGTACTTC
CSASPAERGETQYF
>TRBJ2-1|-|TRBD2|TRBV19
TGTGCCAGTAGTATAGGTAGCGGGCCCTCCTACAATGAGCAGTTCTTC
CASSIGSGPSYNEQFF
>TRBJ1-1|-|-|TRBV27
TGTGCCAGCAGTTTATATCCAGAGCGGGGAGTAAACACTGAAGCTTTCTTT
CASSLYPERGVNTEAFF
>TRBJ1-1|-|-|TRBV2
TGTGCCAGCAGTGTCCGGTACACTGAAGCTTTCTTT
CASSVRYTEAFF
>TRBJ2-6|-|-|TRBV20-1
TGCAGTGCTACCTCGAGGGGGAGCTCTGGGGCCAACGTCCTGACTTTC
CSATSRGSSGANVLTF
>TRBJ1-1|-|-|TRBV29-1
TGCAGCGTTGTCAGGGAAACGGTTGCAGCTTTCTTT
CSVVRETVAAFF
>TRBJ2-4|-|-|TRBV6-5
TGTGCCAGCAGTTCAAAGGGGGCCAAAAACATTCAGTACTTC
CASSSKGAKNIQYF